This TCR beta chain was found in a study of blood T cells in healthy people across ages. A second PCR, run for about 7 to 11 cycles, used a sample-barcoded 5' primer plus a J-beta primer mix. TCRdb re-called the 5' RACE reads through MiXCR, storing one row per CDR3 protein. Of 500,000 to 650,000 distinct CDR3 sequences detected, about 25% appear once; the ten largest clones hold approximately 3.6%. This CDR3 spans 15 amino acids. Germline values: CDR1 DFQATT, CDR2 SNEGSKA (reference sequence). In this sample, this clonotype turned up a few times. These records were also assigned to another study, of T cells of mothers and their children.

The rearrangement links TRBV20-1 to TRBJ2-5, with D perhaps matching TRBD2 (5 bases). With the DNA end fitting TRBJ2-1 better, the J assignment may be wrong. The source material was blood. This sequence originates from a boy aged 2-9 years in good health. In DNA, the CDR3 is TGCAGTGCCCAAAAAACGGAAGGGAGAAGGAATGAGCAGTTCTTC. Protein: CSAQKTEGRRNEQFF.